A selection of T cell receptor beta chains follows, all from one sample in a study of blood T cells in healthy people across ages. TCRdb passed the 5' RACE reads through MiXCR, listing each CDR3 protein once. The sample consists of approximately 700,000 distinct CDR3 sequences, about 34% of them appearing once. The sample comprised blood. These receptors came from a woman at least 80 years old in good health. CDR3s include the opening cysteine and the closing phenylalanine or tryptophan.

J gene | V gene | CDR3 protein
TRBJ1-1 | TRBV29-1 | CSAVDFLDTEAFF
TRBJ1-4 | TRBV3-1 | CASRAPTNEKLFF
TRBJ2-1 | TRBV20-1 | CSASGTGQVNEQFF
TRBJ2-7 | TRBV13 | CASSLEGGGRSYEQYF
TRBJ2-7 | TRBV6-1 | CASRGRFSSYEQYF
NA | TRBV4-1 | CASSREAHYEQYF
TRBJ2-7 | TRBV7-2 | CASSPRTAQYF
TRBJ1-2 | TRBV10-3 | CAISLGTGNYGYTF
TRBJ1-5 | TRBV18 | CASSPLRQGDSNQPQHF
TRBJ2-5 | TRBV27 | CASSKQGIPGQETQYF
TRBJ2-3 | TRBV5-1 | CASSLDRVAADTQYF
TRBJ2-7 | TRBV30 | CAWLPLDRGSYEQYF
TRBJ2-2 | TRBV4-1 | CASSQAGGVNGELFF
TRBJ2-3 | TRBV6-1 | CASSAKTSRGQDTQYF
TRBJ2-7 | TRBV6-2/TRBV6-3 | CASTPRGRGGDNEQYF
TRBJ2-5 | TRBV10-3 | CAISENSRTRTQYF
TRBJ2-1 | TRBV6-6 | CASSQRSVMVSYNEQFF
TRBJ2-3 | TRBV20-1 | CSARDPQGRGTDTQYF
TRBJ2-1 | TRBV9 | CASSVGERSSYNEQFF
TRBJ2-3 | TRBV7-2 | CASSLVLAGSSTDTQYF
TRBJ1-2 | TRBV12-3/TRBV12-4 | CASSPRAPSNYGYTF
NA | TRBV20-1 | CSARTGHYEQYF
TRBJ2-3 | TRBV5-1 | CASSLGDYTDTQYF
TRBJ1-2 | TRBV12-3/TRBV12-4 | CASSGDSGSYTF
TRBJ2-3 | TRBV30 | CAWRNPWDPSTDTQYF
TRBJ1-2 | TRBV7-2 | CASSPDRGASYGCTF
TRBJ2-7 | TRBV28 | CASSFPPVGTSGMLSYEQYF
TRBJ2-1 | TRBV20-1 | CSARQNSYNEQFF
TRBJ2-7 | TRBV6-5 | CTSGRGDEQYF
TRBJ1-5 | TRBV7-9 | CASSLGRENQPQHF
TRBJ2-7 | TRBV12-3/TRBV12-4 | CASSFRRWGPYEQYF
TRBJ2-2 | TRBV5-1 | CASSLALGDTGELFF
TRBJ1-4 | TRBV7-2 | CASSRAGDAGEKLFF
TRBJ2-1 | TRBV5-1 | CASSLTSRPPVVNEQFF
TRBJ2-3 | TRBV29-1 | CSGRSQGGSLAQYF
TRBJ2-1 | TRBV20-1 | CSARGLAGRSSYNERYF
TRBJ2-3 | TRBV20-1 | CSASTSSGGRTDTQYF
TRBJ2-4 | TRBV7-2 | CASSLASFRNHIQYF
TRBJ1-3 | TRBV20-1 | CSARVEGFTGNTIYF
TRBJ1-5 | TRBV30 | CAWSVSSRQIDQPQHF
TRBJ1-2 | TRBV19 | CASSDRGSVSYTF
TRBJ2-6 | TRBV6-6 | CASSSGTGRSGANVLTF
TRBJ1-2 | TRBV20-1 | CSAETRGYTF
TRBJ2-2 | TRBV7-9 | CASSSSGLSTGELFF
TRBJ2-7 | TRBV30 | CAWSVGQVVSEQYF
TRBJ1-1 | TRBV7-2 | CASSLGGTGTGTEAFF
TRBJ2-5 | TRBV7-8 | CASSPGTVVPAKETQYF
TRBJ2-3 | TRBV20-1 | CSAPAPTSGITDTQYF